The present entry profiles one TCR beta chain with its context. The data stem from a study of blood T cell repertoires in COVID-19. The table came from immunoSEQ multiplex PCR; TCRdb's copy has only in-frame clones and leaves some out. The table has some 75,000 clones, approximately 84% seen once. The TCR was taken from a man aged 45-65 years with COVID-19, enrolled during active disease. Sequencing was performed on peripheral blood.

The CDR3 protein is CASKEAIYSPLHF. The CDR3 bases are TGTGCCAGCAAGGAGGCGATTTATTCACCCCTCCACTTT. The V gene is TRBV2, the J gene TRBJ1-6; D is undetermined. Germline CDR1 and CDR2: SNHLY and FYNNEI. The CDR3 is made up of 13 amino acids. The V end was cut by 7 bases, the J end by 8 bases, with 12 bases between.